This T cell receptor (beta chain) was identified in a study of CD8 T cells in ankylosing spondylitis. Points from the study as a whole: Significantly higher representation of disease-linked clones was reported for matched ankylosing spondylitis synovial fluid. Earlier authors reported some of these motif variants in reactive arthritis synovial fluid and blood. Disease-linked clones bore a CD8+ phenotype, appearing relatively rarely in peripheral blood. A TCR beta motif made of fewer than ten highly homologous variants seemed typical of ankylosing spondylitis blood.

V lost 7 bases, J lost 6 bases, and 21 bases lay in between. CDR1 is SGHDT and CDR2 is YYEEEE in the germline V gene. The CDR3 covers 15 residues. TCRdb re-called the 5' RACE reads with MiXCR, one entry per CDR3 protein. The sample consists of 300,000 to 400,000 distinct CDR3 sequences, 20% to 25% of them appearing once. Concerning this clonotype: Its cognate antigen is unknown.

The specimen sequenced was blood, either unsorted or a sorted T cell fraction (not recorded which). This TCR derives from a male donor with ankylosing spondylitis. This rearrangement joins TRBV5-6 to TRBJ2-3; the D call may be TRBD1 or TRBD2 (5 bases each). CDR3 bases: TGTGCCAGCTCGGTAGAGGGGACCATTAGGGATACGCAGTATTTT. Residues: CASSVEGTIRDTQYF.